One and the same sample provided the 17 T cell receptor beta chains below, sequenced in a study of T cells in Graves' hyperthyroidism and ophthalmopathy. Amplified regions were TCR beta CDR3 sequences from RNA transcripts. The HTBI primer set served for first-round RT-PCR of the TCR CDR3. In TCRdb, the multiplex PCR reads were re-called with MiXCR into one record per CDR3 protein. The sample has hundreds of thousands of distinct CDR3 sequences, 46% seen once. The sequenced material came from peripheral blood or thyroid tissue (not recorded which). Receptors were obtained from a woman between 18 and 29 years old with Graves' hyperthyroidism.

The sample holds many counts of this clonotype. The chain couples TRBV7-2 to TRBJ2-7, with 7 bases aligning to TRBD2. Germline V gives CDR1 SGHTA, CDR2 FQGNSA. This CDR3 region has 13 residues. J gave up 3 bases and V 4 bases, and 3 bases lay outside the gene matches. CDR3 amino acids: CASSYGLDYEQYF. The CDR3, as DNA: TGTGCCAGCAGCTACGGACTAGACTACGAGCAGTACTTC.

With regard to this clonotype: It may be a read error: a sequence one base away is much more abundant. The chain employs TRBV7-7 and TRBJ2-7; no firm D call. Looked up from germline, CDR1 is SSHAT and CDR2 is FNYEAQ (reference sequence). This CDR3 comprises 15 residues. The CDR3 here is CACSLGVAGAYEQYF. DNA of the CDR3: TGTGCCTGCAGCTTAGGTGTAGCAGGCGCCTACGAGCAGTACTTC. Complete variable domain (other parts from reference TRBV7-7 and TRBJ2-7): GAGVSQSPRYKVTKRGQDVTLRCDPISSHATLYWYQQALGQGPEFLTYFNYEAQPDKSGLPSDRFSAERPEGSISTLTIQRTEQRDSAMYRCACSLGVAGAYEQYFGPGTRLTVT.

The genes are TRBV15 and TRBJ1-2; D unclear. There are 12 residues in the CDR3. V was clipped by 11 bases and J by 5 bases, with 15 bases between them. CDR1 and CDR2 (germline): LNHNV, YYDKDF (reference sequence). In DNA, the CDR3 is TGTGCCTGGGTTCAGACGGCGTATGGCTACACCTTC. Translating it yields CAWVQTAYGYTF.

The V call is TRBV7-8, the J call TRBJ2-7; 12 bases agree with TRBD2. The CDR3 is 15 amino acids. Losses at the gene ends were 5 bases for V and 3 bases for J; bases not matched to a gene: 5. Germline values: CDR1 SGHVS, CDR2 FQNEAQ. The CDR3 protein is CASSPQTSGSYEQYF. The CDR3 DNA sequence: TGTGCCAGCAGCCCCCAGACTAGCGGGAGCTACGAGCAGTACTTC.

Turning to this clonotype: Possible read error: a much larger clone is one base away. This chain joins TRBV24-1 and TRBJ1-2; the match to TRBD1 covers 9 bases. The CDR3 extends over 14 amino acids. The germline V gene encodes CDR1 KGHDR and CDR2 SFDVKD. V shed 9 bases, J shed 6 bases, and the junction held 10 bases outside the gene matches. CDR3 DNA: TGTGCCACCCGTTCCGGACAGGGGAGAGATGGCTACACCTTC. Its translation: CATRSGQGRDGYTF.

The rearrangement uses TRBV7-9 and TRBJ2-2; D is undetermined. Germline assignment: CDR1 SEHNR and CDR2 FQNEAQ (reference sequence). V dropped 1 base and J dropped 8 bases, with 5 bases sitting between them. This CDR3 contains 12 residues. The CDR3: CASSLGEGELFF. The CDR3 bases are TGTGCCAGCAGCTTAGGGGAAGGGGAGCTGTTTTTT.

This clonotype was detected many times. The CDR3 region is CASSHPNTGELFF. CDR3 sequence (DNA): TGTGCCAGCAGTCATCCGAACACCGGGGAGCTGTTTTTT. The chain joins TRBV7-8 to TRBJ2-2; D is unclear. The CDR3 runs 13 residues. Germline V CDR1 and CDR2: SGHVS, FQNEAQ. Trimming took 6 bases from V and 0 from J, leaving 5 bases between them.

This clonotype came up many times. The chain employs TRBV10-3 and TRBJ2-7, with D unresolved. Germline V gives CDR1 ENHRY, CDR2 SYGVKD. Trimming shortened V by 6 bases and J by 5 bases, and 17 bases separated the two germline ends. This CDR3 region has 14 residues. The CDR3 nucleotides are TGTGCCATCAGCCTGGACGGGTCTGGGGACGAGCAGTACTTC. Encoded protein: CAISLDGSGDEQYF.

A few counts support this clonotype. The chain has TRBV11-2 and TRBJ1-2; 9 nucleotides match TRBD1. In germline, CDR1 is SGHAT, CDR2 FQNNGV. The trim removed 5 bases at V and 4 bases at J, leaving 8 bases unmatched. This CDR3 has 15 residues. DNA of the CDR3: TGTGCCAGCAGCGCCCGACAGGGGGACATCTATGGCTACACCTTC. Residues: CASSARQGDIYGYTF.

The CDR3 region has the DNA TGCGCCAGCAGCAAAATGGACAGGGGGCGCCCTAAAGAGACCCAGTACTTC. Protein product: CASSKMDRGRPKETQYF. This chain links TRBV5-1 with TRBJ2-5, with 11 bases matching TRBD1. The germline V gene encodes CDR1 SGHRS and CDR2 YFSETQ. Trimming at V came to 4 bases and at J to 3 bases, leaving 11 bases not matched to a gene. The CDR3 has 17 amino acids.

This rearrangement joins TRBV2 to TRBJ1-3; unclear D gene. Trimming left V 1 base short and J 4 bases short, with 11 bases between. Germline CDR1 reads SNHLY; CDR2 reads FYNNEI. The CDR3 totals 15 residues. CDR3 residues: CASSEGPNEGNTIYF. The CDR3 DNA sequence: TGTGCCAGCAGTGAAGGACCTAACGAAGGAAACACCATATATTTT.

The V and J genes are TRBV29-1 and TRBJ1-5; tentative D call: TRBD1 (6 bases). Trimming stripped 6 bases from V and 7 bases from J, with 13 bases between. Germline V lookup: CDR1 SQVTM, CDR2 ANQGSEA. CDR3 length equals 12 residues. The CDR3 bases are TGCAGCGTAGCCGCAGGGGTGCAGCCCCAGCATTTT. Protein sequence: CSVAAGVQPQHF.

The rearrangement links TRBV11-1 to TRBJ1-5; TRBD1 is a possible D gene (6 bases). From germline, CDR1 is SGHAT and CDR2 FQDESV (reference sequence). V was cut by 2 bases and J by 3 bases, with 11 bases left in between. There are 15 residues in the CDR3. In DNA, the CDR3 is TGTGCCAGCAGCTTATCCAGGGGCGACAATCAGCCCCAGCATTTT. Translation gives CASSLSRGDNQPQHF.

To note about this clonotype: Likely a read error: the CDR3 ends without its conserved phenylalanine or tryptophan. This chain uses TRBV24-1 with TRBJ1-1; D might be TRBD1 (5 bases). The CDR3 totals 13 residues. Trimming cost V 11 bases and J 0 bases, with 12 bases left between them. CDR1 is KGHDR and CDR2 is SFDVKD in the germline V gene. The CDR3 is CASGVDMNTEAFL. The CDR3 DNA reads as TGTGCCAGCGGGGTGGACATGAACACTGAAGCTTTCCTT.

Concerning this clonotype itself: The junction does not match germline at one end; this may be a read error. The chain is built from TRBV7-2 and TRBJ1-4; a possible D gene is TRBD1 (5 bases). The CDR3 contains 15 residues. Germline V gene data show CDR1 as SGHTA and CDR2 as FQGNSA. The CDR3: CASSQSGQVGEKLFF. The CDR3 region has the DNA TGCGCCAGCAGCCAATCGGGGCAGGTCGGCGAAAAACTGTTTTTT. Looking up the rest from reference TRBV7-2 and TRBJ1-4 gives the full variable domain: GAGVSQSPSNKVTEKGKDVELRCDPISGHTALYWYRQSLGQGLEFLIYFQGNSAPDKSGLPSDRFSAERTGGSVSTLTIQRTQQEDSAVYLCASSQSGQVGEKLFFGSGTQLSVL.

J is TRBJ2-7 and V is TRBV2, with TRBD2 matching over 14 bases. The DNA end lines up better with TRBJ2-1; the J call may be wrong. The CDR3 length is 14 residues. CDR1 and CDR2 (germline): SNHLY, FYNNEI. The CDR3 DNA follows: TGTGCCAGCAGGGTCGGACTAGCGGGAGGTGAGCAGTTCTTC. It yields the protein CASRVGLAGGEQFF.

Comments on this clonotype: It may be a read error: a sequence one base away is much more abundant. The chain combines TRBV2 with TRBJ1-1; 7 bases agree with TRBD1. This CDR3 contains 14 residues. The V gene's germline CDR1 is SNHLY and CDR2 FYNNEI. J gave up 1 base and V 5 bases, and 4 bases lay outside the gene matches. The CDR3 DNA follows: TGTGCCAGCAGTAAAGGACAGGAGAACACTGAAGCTTTCTTT. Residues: CASSKGQENTEAFF.